The T cell receptor beta chain under discussion was sequenced for a study of blood T cell repertoires in COVID-19. Study background: COVID-19 samples from acute and convalescent phases originated in the United States, Italy and Spain.

The CDR3 has 17 residues. After removal of 1 base from V and 6 bases from J, the junction contained 13 bases not matched to a gene. CDR1 LGHDT and CDR2 YNNKEL come from the germline V gene (reference sequence). Generated by immunoSEQ multiplex PCR, the TCRdb table keeps only in-frame clones and is missing some. The sample consists of over 350,000 clones, 86% of them appearing once. The TCR comes from a woman under 40 with active or convalescent COVID-19. V usage is TRBV3-1 (or the pseudogene TRBV3-2) and J usage is TRBJ2-7; 9 nucleotides match TRBD2. The sequenced material came from peripheral blood. This CDR3 reads CASSQGPGGGVGFEQYF. The CDR3, as DNA: TGTGCCAGCAGCCAAGGTCCGGGCGGGGGGGTAGGTTTCGAGCAGTACTTC.